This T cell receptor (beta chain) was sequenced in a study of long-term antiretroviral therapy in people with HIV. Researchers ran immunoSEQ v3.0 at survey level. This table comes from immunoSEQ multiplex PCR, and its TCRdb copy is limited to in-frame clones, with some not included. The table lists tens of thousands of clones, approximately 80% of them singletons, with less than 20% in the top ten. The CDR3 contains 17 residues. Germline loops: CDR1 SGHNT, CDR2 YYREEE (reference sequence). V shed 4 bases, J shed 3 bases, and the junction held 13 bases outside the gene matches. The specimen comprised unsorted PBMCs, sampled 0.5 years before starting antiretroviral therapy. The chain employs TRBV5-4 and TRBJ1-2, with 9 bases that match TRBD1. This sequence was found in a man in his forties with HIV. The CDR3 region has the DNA TGTGCCAGCAGCCTAGGGACAGGGTGGCAGGACTACTATGGCTACACCTTC. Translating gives CASSLGTGWQDYYGYTF.